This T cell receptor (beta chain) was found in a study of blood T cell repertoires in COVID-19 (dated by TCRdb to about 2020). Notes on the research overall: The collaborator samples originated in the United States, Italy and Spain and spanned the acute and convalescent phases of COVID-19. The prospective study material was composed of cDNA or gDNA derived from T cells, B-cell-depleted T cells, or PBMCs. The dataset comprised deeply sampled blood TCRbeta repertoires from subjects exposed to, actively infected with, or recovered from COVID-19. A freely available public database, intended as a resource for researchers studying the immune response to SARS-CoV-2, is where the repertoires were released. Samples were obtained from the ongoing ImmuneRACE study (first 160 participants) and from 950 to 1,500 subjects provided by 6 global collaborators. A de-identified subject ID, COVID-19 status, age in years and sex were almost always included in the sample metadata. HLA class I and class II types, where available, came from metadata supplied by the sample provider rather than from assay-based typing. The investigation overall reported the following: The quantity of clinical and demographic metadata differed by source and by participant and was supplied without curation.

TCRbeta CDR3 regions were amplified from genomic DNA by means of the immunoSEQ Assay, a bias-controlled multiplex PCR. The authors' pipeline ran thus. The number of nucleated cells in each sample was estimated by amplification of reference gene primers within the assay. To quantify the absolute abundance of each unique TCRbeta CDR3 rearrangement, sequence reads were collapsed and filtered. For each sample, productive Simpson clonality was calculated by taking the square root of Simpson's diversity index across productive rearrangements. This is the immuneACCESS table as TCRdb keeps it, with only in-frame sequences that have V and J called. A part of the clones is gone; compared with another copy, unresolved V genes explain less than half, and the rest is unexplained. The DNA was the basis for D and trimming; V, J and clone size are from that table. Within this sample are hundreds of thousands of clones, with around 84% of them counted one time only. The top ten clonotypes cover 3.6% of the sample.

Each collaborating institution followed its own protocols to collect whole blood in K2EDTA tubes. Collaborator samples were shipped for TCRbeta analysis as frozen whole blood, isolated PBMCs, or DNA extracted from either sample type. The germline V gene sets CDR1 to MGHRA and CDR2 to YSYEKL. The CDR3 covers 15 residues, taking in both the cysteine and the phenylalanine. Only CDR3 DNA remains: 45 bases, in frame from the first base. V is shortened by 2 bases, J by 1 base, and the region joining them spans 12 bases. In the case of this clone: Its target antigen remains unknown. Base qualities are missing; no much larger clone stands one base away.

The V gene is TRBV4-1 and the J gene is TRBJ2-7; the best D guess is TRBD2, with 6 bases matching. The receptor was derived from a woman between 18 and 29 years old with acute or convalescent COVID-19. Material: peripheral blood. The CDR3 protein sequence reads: CASSQNPRGSYEQYF. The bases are TGCGCCAGCAGCCAAAATCCCCGGGGGTCCTACGAGCAGTACTTC.